These 4 T cell receptor beta chains were sequenced from one sample in a study of T-cell reconstitution after alpha-beta-depleted transplantation in children. Construction of the TCRbeta library involved unique molecular identifiers. Each CDR3 protein gets one entry after TCRdb re-called the PCR reads with MiXCR. Of 70,000 to 95,000 distinct CDR3 sequences in the sample, less than 15% were seen once. Sequencing was performed on PBMCs from the stem cell graft donor, taken from the stem cell graft. These receptors were obtained from a human donor who donated a stem cell graft to a child with inherited bone marrow failure.

V is TRBV6-5 and J is TRBJ2-1; 8 bases fit TRBD1. V was pared by 5 bases and J by 1 base, with 1 base of the junction left unmatched. The CDR3 extends over 14 amino acids. Germline V gene sequence: CDR1 MNHEY, CDR2 SVGAGI. The CDR3: CASSHRGSYNEQFF. CDR3 sequence (DNA): TGTGCCAGCAGTCACAGGGGGTCCTACAATGAGCAGTTCTTC.

This clonotype was counted between two and nine times. CDR3 nucleotides: TGTGCCAGCCGGGGGGGACTAGCGAACACCGGGGAGCTGTTTTTT. Its protein is CASRGGLANTGELFF. The chain recombines TRBV6-6 with TRBJ2-2; 8 bases agree with TRBD2. Germline trimming cut 8 bases from V and 0 bases from J; bases unmatched to any gene: 5. The CDR3 consists of 15 residues. Germline-derived CDR1 and CDR2 are MNHNY and SVGAGI (reference sequence).

This clonotype was detected many times. The rearrangement joins TRBV5-6 to TRBJ2-1, with 8 bases identical to TRBD1. V was pared by 0 bases and J by 8 bases, with 1 base of the junction left unmatched. CDR1 is SGHDT, CDR2 YYEEEE, per germline. The length of the CDR3 is 13 residues. CDR3 protein: CASSLEDRDEQFF. The CDR3 bases are TGTGCCAGCAGCTTGGAGGACAGGGATGAGCAGTTCTTC.

The table lists this clonotype with many counts. This chain links TRBV4-1 with TRBJ2-1, with D perhaps matching TRBD2 (6 bases). The germline V and J ends were trimmed by 1 base and 10 bases, with 14 bases remaining between them. Per germline, CDR1 MGHRA and CDR2 YSYEKL. The CDR3 consists of 14 residues. Written as DNA, the CDR3 is TGCGCCAGCAGCCAAGCAAGAAGGGCGGGGGAGCAGTTCTTC. Its translation: CASSQARRAGEQFF.